These T cell receptor beta chains were read from a single sample in a study of blood T cell repertoires in COVID-19. Only in-frame clones appear in the TCRdb table, and some are missing; sequencing was by immunoSEQ multiplex PCR. There are 250,000 to 350,000 clones in the sample; approximately 87% occur only once, and roughly 5% lies in the top ten. Sequenced sample: PBMCs or T cells enriched from blood (not recorded which). The receptors shown here come from a woman in her thirties who had recovered from COVID-19. CDR3s include the opening cysteine and the closing phenylalanine or tryptophan. D genes are given only for firm matches. Clone size, where shown, is once, few, many, or a class for clones that have expanded.

j_call d_call clone_size v_call cdr3_nt cdr3_aa
TRBJ1-4 TRBD1 once TRBV5-1 TGCGCCAGCAGCTTGGGACAGGGATCAGAAAAACTGTTTTTT CASSLGQGSEKLFF
TRBJ1-4 TRBD1 NA TRBV6-1 TGTGCCACCTGTGAAACAGGGGGAAGTGAAAAACTGTTTTTT CATCETGGSEKLFF
TRBJ2-2 NA NA TRBV15 TGTGCCACCAGCTTCGGCGGGAACGGGGAGCTGTTTTTT CATSFGGNGELFF
TRBJ2-5 TRBD1 NA TRBV4-1 TGCGCCAGCAGCCCCCGGTTAGGGGGCATCACGGAGACCCAGTACTTC CASSPRLGGITETQYF
TRBJ1-3 TRBD1 NA TRBV6-2/TRBV6-3 TGTGCCAGCAGCCCTAAGGGCAGGGGGCAGGAGAAATCTGGAAACACCATATATTTT CASSPKGRGQEKSGNTIYF
TRBJ2-1 TRBD2 NA TRBV5-1 TGCGCCAGCAGCTTTAGCGGGGGGGCCGGCAATGAGCAGTTCTTC CASSFSGGAGNEQFF
TRBJ1-2 TRBD1 few TRBV18 TGTGCCAGCTCATCCGGGACAGGGGTTACGGATGGCTACACCTTC CASSSGTGVTDGYTF
TRBJ1-4 TRBD1 NA TRBV18 TGTGCCAGCTCAACGACAGGGGGATTAGGAGAAAAACTGTTTTTT CASSTTGGLGEKLFF
TRBJ1-2 TRBD1 NA TRBV28 TGTGCCAGCACCACCACGGGACAGGGCTTAGGGGGCTACACCTTC CASTTTGQGLGGYTF
TRBJ2-1 NA NA TRBV28 TGTGCCAGCAGTTCCCCAGGGGAGCGGGGTTACAATGAGCAGTTCTTC CASSSPGERGYNEQFF
TRBJ1-2 TRBD1 NA TRBV4-2 TGTGCCAGCAGCCAAGTCCCACAGGGGGCAAGTGGCTACACCTTC CASSQVPQGASGYTF
TRBJ2-2 TRBD2 NA TRBV15 TGTGCCACCAGCAGCATCGGAGCGGGGGTGACCACCGGGGAGCTGTTTTTT CATSSIGAGVTTGELFF
TRBJ1-1 TRBD1 once TRBV15 TGTGCCACCAGCAGACCACAGGGGAGAATAAACACTGAAGCTTTCTTT CATSRPQGRINTEAFF
TRBJ2-1 TRBD1 NA TRBV3-1/TRBV3-2 TGTGCCAGCAGCCTTACAGGGGATGAGCAGTTCTTC CASSLTGDEQFF
TRBJ2-5 TRBD1 NA TRBV6-5 TGTGCCAGCCTCCCCGGGACAGGGGCTTTGGAGACCCAGTACTTC CASLPGTGALETQYF
TRBJ2-2 NA NA TRBV4-2 TGTGCCAGCAGCCAAGATTCGGCAGGGAACACCGGGGAGCTGTTTTTT CASSQDSAGNTGELFF
TRBJ1-2 NA NA TRBV14 TGTGCCAGCAGCCAGGGGAGACAGGAGAACTATGGCTACACCTTC CASSQGRQENYGYTF
TRBJ2-3 NA NA TRBV5-4 TGTGCCAGCAGCTTGGAGGGGGTGTTCACAGATACGCAGTATTTT CASSLEGVFTDTQYF
TRBJ1-5 NA once TRBV7-9 TGTGCCAGCAGCCGGGGGGGCACAAGCGATCAGCCCCAGCATTTT CASSRGGTSDQPQHF
TRBJ2-5 TRBD2 NA TRBV19 TGTGCCAGTAGCACACTTAGCGGGGGGCAAGAGACCCAGTACTTC CASSTLSGGQETQYF
TRBJ2-6 TRBD1 once TRBV4-1 TGCGCCAGCAGCCAACCGGGGACAGGGGTATATGGGGCCAACGTCCTGACTTTC CASSQPGTGVYGANVLTF
TRBJ1-2 NA NA TRBV5-4 TGTGCCAGCAGCTTGGGTCACTCCAGGGGAGTATATGGCTACACCTTC CASSLGHSRGVYGYTF
TRBJ1-6 TRBD1 NA TRBV6-5 TGTGCCAGCACTCGGACAGGGAGGAATTCACCCCTCCACTTT CASTRTGRNSPLHF
TRBJ1-4 NA NA TRBV12-3/TRBV12-4 TGTGCCAGCAGCCTCCATGAAAAACTGTTTTTT CASSLHEKLFF
TRBJ2-1 TRBD1 NA TRBV29-1 TGCAGCGTTGTCAGGGACAGTCCCAACAATGAGCAGTTCTTC CSVVRDSPNNEQFF
TRBJ1-1 NA NA TRBV6-5 TGTGCCAGCAGTTGGGGGCGCGACACTGAAGCTTTCTTT CASSWGRDTEAFF
TRBJ1-2 NA NA TRBV6-2/TRBV6-3 TGTGCCAGCAGTTACCGACCAGGGATAGAGGATAACTATGGCTACACCTTC CASSYRPGIEDNYGYTF
TRBJ1-1 NA NA TRBV4-1 TGCGCCAGCAGCCACCCCTGGCGGCGGGGTACTGAAGCTTTCTTT CASSHPWRRGTEAFF
TRBJ1-2 NA NA TRBV19 TGTGCCAGTAGTGTAACAGGGCCAAACTATGGCTACACCTTC CASSVTGPNYGYTF
TRBJ1-3 NA NA TRBV4-1 TGCGCCAGCAGCCAAGAACGGCAGGGCGCTGGAAACACCATATATTTT CASSQERQGAGNTIYF
TRBJ2-7 NA NA TRBV2 TGTGCCAGCAGATCGACTCCGGGTCCTACCTCCTACGAGCAGTACTTC CASRSTPGPTSYEQYF
TRBJ2-7 NA NA TRBV4-1 TGCGCCAGCAGCTACCCAGGGGCGCCCCAGTACTTC CASSYPGAPQYF
TRBJ1-5 NA NA TRBV19 TGTGCCAGTAGCGCGACAGGAGGCAATCAGCCCCAGCATTTT CASSATGGNQPQHF
TRBJ2-5 TRBD1 NA TRBV6-5 TGTGCCAGCATCGAGGGGACAGGACACGAGACCCAGTACTTC CASIEGTGHETQYF
TRBJ1-3 NA few TRBV7-2 TGTGCCAGCAGCTTAGAAGGGAGTTGGGCCTCTGGAAACACCATATATTTT CASSLEGSWASGNTIYF
TRBJ2-5 NA NA TRBV7-9 TGTGCCAGCAGCTTAGTGGGGGGCCAAGAGACCCAGTACTTC CASSLVGGQETQYF
TRBJ2-2 NA NA TRBV5-1 TGCGCCAGCAGCTTGGACCGAGAGGGTGTAATGTTTTTT CASSLDREGVMFF
TRBJ1-6 TRBD1 few TRBV6-1 TGTGCCAGCAGTGACCCCAGACAGGGTGGAAATTCACCCCTCCACTTT CASSDPRQGGNSPLHF
TRBJ1-4 TRBD1 NA TRBV29-1 TGCAGCGTTGGGGCACAGGGGAATCGGGAAAAACTGTTTTTT CSVGAQGNREKLFF
TRBJ2-7 TRBD2 NA TRBV3-1/TRBV3-2 TGTGCCAGCAGCCAAGGCGCTAGCGGGGGTCCCCCTGACGAGCAGTACTTC CASSQGASGGPPDEQYF
TRBJ2-5 TRBD2 NA TRBV4-3 TGCGCCAGCAGCCGGAACCGGGAGGGGGAGACCCAGTACTTC CASSRNREGETQYF
TRBJ2-3 TRBD1 once TRBV30 TGTGCCTGGAGTATCAGGGGGTCAGATACGCAGTATTTT CAWSIRGSDTQYF
TRBJ1-5 TRBD1 NA TRBV4-1 TGCGCCAGCAGCCTTTCCGACAGGGGCAATCAGCCCCAGCATTTT CASSLSDRGNQPQHF
TRBJ2-5 NA few TRBV2 TGTGCCAGCAGTGAAATTGTGGGGGGAGAGACCCAGTACTTC CASSEIVGGETQYF
TRBJ1-6 NA NA TRBV3-1/TRBV3-2 TGTGCCAGCAGCCTATGGGCGGGGGGGGATGAAATTAATTCACCCCTCCACTTT CASSLWAGGDEINSPLHF
TRBJ2-3 NA NA TRBV20-1 TGCAGTGCTAGTGGGGTGGGACACCAACTTACTAGCACAGATACGCAGTATTTT CSASGVGHQLTSTDTQYF
TRBJ2-1 TRBD2 NA TRBV13 TGTGCCAGCAGCGATACTCTGGGCGGGGGGGCGGTCGTAACCAATGAGCAGTTCTTC CASSDTLGGGAVVTNEQFF
TRBJ1-1 TRBD1 NA TRBV7-6 TGTGCCAGCAGCTTGCGGACAGGGACGCTGAACACTGAAGCTTTCTTT CASSLRTGTLNTEAFF
TRBJ1-1 NA NA TRBV9 TGTGCCAGCAGCCTTGACGGGAGGAACACTGAAGCTTTCTTT CASSLDGRNTEAFF
TRBJ1-1 TRBD1 NA TRBV27 TGTGCCAGCAGTTCACAGGGGGCCTGGGTCAGGCCTGAAGCTTTCTTT CASSSQGAWVRPEAFF
TRBJ2-1 TRBD1 NA TRBV19 TGTGCCAGTAGTCGCAACACCGGGACAGGGTACAATGAGCAGTTCTTC CASSRNTGTGYNEQFF
TRBJ1-1 NA NA TRBV28 TGTGCCAGCAGCCCGGGGGGGAACACTGAAGCTTTCTTT CASSPGGNTEAFF
TRBJ2-7 NA NA TRBV11-2 TGTGCCAGCAGCTTAGATCAGGGGCAGGCGCAGTACTTC CASSLDQGQAQYF
TRBJ2-7 NA NA TRBV6-5 TGTGCCAGCAGTTACGGACTAAGGGTCGCCTACGAGCAGTACTTC CASSYGLRVAYEQYF
TRBJ2-1 NA NA TRBV4-3 TGCGCCAGCAGCCAAGGGGGGCAGGGCAAGTACAATGAGCAGTTCTTC CASSQGGQGKYNEQFF
TRBJ1-6 TRBD1 NA TRBV30 TGTGCCTGGAGTCCGGACCGACAGGGTGGTTTCGGGAATTCACCCCTCCACTTT CAWSPDRQGGFGNSPLHF
TRBJ1-5 NA NA TRBV10-3 TGTGCCATCACTACGGACAGAAATCAGCCCCAGCATTTT CAITTDRNQPQHF
TRBJ2-6 NA NA TRBV5-1 TGCGCCAGCAGCGGAGGGACGAGTGGGGCCAACGTCCTGACTTTC CASSGGTSGANVLTF
TRBJ1-4 TRBD1 NA TRBV25-1 TGTGCCAGCAGTGATGGACAGGGCCGAAAACTGTTTTTT CASSDGQGRKLFF